This entry concerns a single TCR beta chain. Profiled with immunoSEQ multiplex PCR; TCRdb holds only in-frame clones, not every one. The sample contains roughly 2.2 million clones, around 90% of which appear only once. This sample is part of a study of shared clonotypes between healthy human individuals. Study summary: Donors were a couple of women and a few men aged 18 to 49.

This CDR3 comprises 14 residues. Germline-derived CDR1 and CDR2 are MNHEY and SVGAGI. The V and J ends lost 7 bases and 1 base respectively, with 13 bases between them. Specimen: naive CD4+ T cells from PBMCs. The subset denotes: CD45RA+ positively selected. This chain uses TRBV6-5 with TRBJ1-2, with a possible D match to TRBD1 (5 bases). The TCR was taken from a man between 18 and 35 years old in good health. Some clones in this sample may be carry-over from other donors' samples. The CDR3 sequence: CASTNGGGNYGYTF. CDR3 in DNA: TGTGCCAGCACCAACGGGGGGGGTAACTATGGCTACACCTTC.